This T cell receptor beta chain emerged from a study of cytomegalovirus exposure and HLA in healthy donors. Study-level background: Earlier results showed roughly 110 million unique TCR beta sequences derived from 150 million to 200 million T cells.

Vbeta (60) and Jbeta (13) primers were used in the PCR. Clones were sequenced by immunoSEQ multiplex PCR, and TCRdb holds only the in-frame ones, with some missing. The sample shows roughly 180,000 clones, 60% to 85% of them seen only once. Study-wide points: Equally common other TCR beta chains were less clonally expanded than HLA-associated ones, a later analysis found. In a later analysis, HLA-C alleles had the fewest associated TCRs, DRB1 alleles the most. The authors listed 150 to 200 TCR beta chains as cytomegalovirus-associated.

As to this clone: The antigen is not known.

This CDR3 is built from 17 residues. The trim removed 0 bases at V and 9 bases at J, leaving 19 bases unmatched. Germline V gene sequence: CDR1 GTSNPN, CDR2 SVGIG (reference sequence). The TCR comes from a young man in good health and CMV-seronegative. V and J are TRBV30 and TRBJ2-7; 8 positions match TRBD1. The sequenced sample consisted of PBMCs. The CDR3 DNA follows: TGTGCCTGGAGTGTGGGGGTTTTGACAGGGGCCGCCTGGGGGCAGTACTTC. Residues: CAWSVGVLTGAAWGQYF.